This T cell receptor (beta chain) was profiled in a study of monozygotic twins with inflammatory bowel disease. This CDR3 spans 17 amino acids. Germline-derived CDR1 and CDR2 are SNHLY and FYNNEI. The input for each TCR library was around 3.5 ug of total RNA. Making cDNA involved eight separate reactions per sample. TCRdb reanalyzed the 5' RACE reads and collapses them to one entry per CDR3 protein, without DNA. This table holds approximately 160,000 distinct CDR3 sequences. Whole blood without T cell sorting served as the source of isolated total RNA. The receptor's source is a human donor with ulcerative colitis or Crohn's disease, or a healthy co-twin of an affected twin (not recorded which). Sequencing was carried out using blood. The J gene is TRBJ2-3, the V gene TRBV2; the D gene TCRdb calls, TRBD1, cannot be checked with no DNA. CDR3 sequence: CASSEAGGGASTDTQYF.